These 16 T cell receptor beta chains were sequenced from one sample in a study of blood T cell repertoires in COVID-19. The protocol was immunoSEQ multiplex PCR, while the TCRdb copy is restricted to in-frame clones and leaves out a portion. This table has 200,000 to 250,000 clones, around four fifths appearing once. Material for sequencing was peripheral blood. These receptor sequences come from a woman older than 75 with active or convalescent COVID-19.

CDR3 coding DNA: TGTGCCAGCAGCTTATCAGCGGCCGGCACTGAAGCTTTCTTT. This encodes CASSLSAAGTEAFF. This chain connects TRBV11-3 to TRBJ1-1; D gene ambiguous. The CDR3 runs to 14 residues. Germline values: CDR1 SGHNT, CDR2 YENEEA. V lost 2 bases to trimming and J lost 4 bases, with 11 bases between them. The complete variable domain, with remaining parts taken from reference TRBV11-3 and TRBJ1-1, reads EAGVVQSPRYKIIEKKQPVAFWCNPISGHNTLYWYLQNLGQGPELLIRYENEEAVDDSQLPKDRFSAERLKGVDSTLKIQPAELGDSAVYLCASSLSAAGTEAFFGQGTRLTVV.

This clone was seen more than once but under ten times. For the CDR3, the DNA is TGTGCCAGCAGCTTGAGGACTGAAGCTTTCTTT. Translated: CASSLRTEAFF. This rearrangement joins TRBV11-3 to TRBJ1-1; D uncertain. CDR3 length equals 11 residues. With 3 bases removed from V and 5 bases from J, the gap between germline ends came to 4 bases. Germline lookup yields CDR1 SGHNT and CDR2 YENEEA.

This clone was detected once. The chain has TRBV28 and TRBJ2-1, with 9 bases that match TRBD1. Losses at the gene ends were 6 bases for V and 2 bases for J; bases not matched to a gene: 5. Looked up from germline, CDR1 is MDHEN and CDR2 is SYDVKM. The CDR3 is 15 residues long. The DNA of the CDR3 is TGTGCCAGCAGCCCCGGGACAGGGACCTACAATGAGCAGTTCTTC. It encodes CASSPGTGTYNEQFF.

The chain combines TRBV10-3 with TRBJ1-1; D might be TRBD1 (5 bases). The V gene's germline CDR1 is ENHRY and CDR2 SYGVKD. The germline V and J ends were trimmed by 3 bases and 10 bases, with 24 bases remaining between them. The CDR3 runs to 16 residues. CDR3 DNA sequence: TGTGCCATCAGTGAAAACCGCGGGACCACTCCTTCGGTAGCTTTCTTT. Amino acid sequence: CAISENRGTTPSVAFF.

This clone was seen a single time. V usage is TRBV19 and J usage is TRBJ2-3, with D tentatively TRBD2 (5 bases). This CDR3 region has 12 residues. Germline V gene sequence: CDR1 LNHDA, CDR2 SQIVND (reference sequence). The germline V and J ends were trimmed by 9 bases and 6 bases, with 13 bases remaining between them. For the CDR3, the DNA is TGTGCCAGCCACGGGGATAGGGATACGCAGTATTTT. It codes for CASHGDRDTQYF.

V is TRBV21-1 and J is TRBJ1-1; TRBD1, the table's D call, lacks a check against the DNA. TRBV21-1 is recorded as a pseudogene. The CDR3 spans 14 residues. CDR3 residues: CASSKEVRGPEAFF. CDR3 DNA: TGTGCCAGCAGCAAAGAAGTGAGGGGGCCTGAAGCTTTCTTT.

This chain connects TRBV6-5 to TRBJ2-1; no clear D gene. The CDR3 has 13 residues. CDR1 is MNHEY, CDR2 SVGAGI, per germline. The V end was cut by 0 bases, the J end by 4 bases, with 4 bases between. CDR3 DNA: TGTGCCAGCAGTTACTCACGGTACAATGAGCAGTTCTTC. Translation gives CASSYSRYNEQFF.

The V gene is TRBV6-5, the J gene TRBJ2-5, with 7 positions matching TRBD2. CDR1 is MNHEY and CDR2 is SVGAGI in the germline V gene. The CDR3 is 14 residues long. Losses at the gene ends were 6 bases for V and 0 bases for J; bases not matched to a gene: 4. The CDR3 loop is CASSKTSDQETQYF. The CDR3, as DNA: TGTGCCAGCAGCAAAACTAGCGACCAAGAGACCCAGTACTTC.

Only a few counts were recorded for this clone. V usage is TRBV24-1 and J usage is TRBJ1-5; a weak D match, TRBD1 (5 bases). Germline loops: CDR1 KGHDR, CDR2 SFDVKD. The CDR3 consists of 13 residues. Trimming stripped 7 bases from V and 1 base from J, with 7 bases between. CDR3 sequence (DNA): TGTGCCACCAGCCAGGGAAGCAATCAGCCCCAGCATTTT. Translating it yields CATSQGSNQPQHF.

A few counts support this clone. The chain has TRBV5-1 and TRBJ2-7; D may be TRBD1 (6 bases). Trimming pared 1 base from V and 3 bases from J, leaving 11 bases between. The CDR3 totals 14 residues. Germline-derived CDR1 and CDR2 are SGHRS and YFSETQ. The CDR3 DNA sequence: TGCGCCAGCAGCTTGATCCAGGGGAACTACGAGCAGTACTTC. Encoded protein: CASSLIQGNYEQYF.

This chain uses TRBV4-1 with TRBJ1-5; 8 nucleotides align to TRBD1. The germline V gene encodes CDR1 MGHRA and CDR2 YSYEKL. The length of the CDR3 is 13 residues. The ends lost 6 bases at V and 5 bases at J; junction bases unmatched: 3. The CDR3 sequence is CASSQQGDQPQHF. In nucleotides, the CDR3 is TGCGCCAGCAGTCAACAGGGGGATCAGCCCCAGCATTTT.

The chain links TRBV28 to TRBJ1-6, with 8 bases fitting TRBD1. The CDR3 runs to 16 residues. V was clipped by 3 bases and J by 8 bases; unmatched bases: 9. Germline lookup yields CDR1 MDHEN and CDR2 SYDVKM. The CDR3 sequence: CASSFTGQGGDSPLHF. The DNA of the CDR3 is TGTGCCAGCAGTTTTACTGGACAGGGAGGAGATTCACCCCTCCACTTT.

CDR3 loop: CASSLGQGWNYGYTF. CDR3 DNA sequence: TGTGCCAGCAGTTTAGGTCAGGGCTGGAACTATGGCTACACCTTC. The V gene is TRBV28, the J gene TRBJ1-2, with TRBD1 as a possible D gene (5 bases). V lost 2 bases to trimming and J lost 2 bases, with 12 bases between them. In germline, CDR1 is MDHEN, CDR2 SYDVKM. The CDR3 is 15 residues long.

This clone showed up just once. The chain uses TRBV5-4 and TRBJ2-1; 7 bases align to TRBD2. The length of the CDR3 is 16 residues. CDR1 is SGHNT and CDR2 is YYREEE in the germline V gene (reference sequence). Trimming removed 0 bases from V and 0 bases from J; junction bases left unmatched: 3. CDR3 DNA sequence: TGTGCCAGCAGCTTGGACGGCGGGAGCTCCTACAATGAGCAGTTCTTC. Protein sequence: CASSLDGGSSYNEQFF.

This sequence joins TRBV6-6 and TRBJ2-3; the D gene is possibly TRBD2 (6 bases). There are 12 residues in the CDR3. The germline V gene encodes CDR1 MNHNY and CDR2 SVGAGI (reference sequence). V lost 8 bases, J lost 0 bases, and 6 bases lay in between. Here the CDR3 reads CASGGSTDTQYF. Written as DNA, the CDR3 is TGTGCCAGCGGGGGGAGCACAGATACGCAGTATTTT.

V and J are TRBV7-2 and TRBJ2-7; 11 bases are shared with TRBD2. The V segment lost 4 bases and the J segment 0 bases; nucleotides outside the gene matches: 5. Germline loops: CDR1 SGHTA, CDR2 FQGNSA. This CDR3 contains 16 residues. For the CDR3, the DNA is TGTGCCAGCAGCTACCGGACTAGCGGGCGCTCCTACGAGCAGTACTTC. Its protein product is CASSYRTSGRSYEQYF.